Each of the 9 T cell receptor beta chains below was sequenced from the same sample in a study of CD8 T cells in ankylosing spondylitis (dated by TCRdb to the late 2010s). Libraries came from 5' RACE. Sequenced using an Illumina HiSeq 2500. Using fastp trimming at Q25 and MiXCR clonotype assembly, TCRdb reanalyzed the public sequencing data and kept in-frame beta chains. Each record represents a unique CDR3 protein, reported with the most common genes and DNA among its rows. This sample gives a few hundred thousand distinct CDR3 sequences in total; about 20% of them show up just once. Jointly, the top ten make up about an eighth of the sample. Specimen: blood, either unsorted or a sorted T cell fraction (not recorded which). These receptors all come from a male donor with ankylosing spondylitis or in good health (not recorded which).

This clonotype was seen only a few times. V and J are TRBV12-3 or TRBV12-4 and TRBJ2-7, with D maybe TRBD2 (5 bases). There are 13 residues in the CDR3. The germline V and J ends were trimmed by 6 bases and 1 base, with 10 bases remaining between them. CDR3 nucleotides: TGTGCCAGCAGGCCGGACTGGTCCTACGAGCAGTACTTC. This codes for CASRPDWSYEQYF.

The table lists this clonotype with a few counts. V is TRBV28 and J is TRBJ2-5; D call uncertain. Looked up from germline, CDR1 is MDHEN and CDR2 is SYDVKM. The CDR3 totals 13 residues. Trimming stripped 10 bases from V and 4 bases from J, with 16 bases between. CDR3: CATSGPARETQYF. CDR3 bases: TGTGCCACCTCGGGTCCGGCGAGAGAGACCCAGTACTTC.

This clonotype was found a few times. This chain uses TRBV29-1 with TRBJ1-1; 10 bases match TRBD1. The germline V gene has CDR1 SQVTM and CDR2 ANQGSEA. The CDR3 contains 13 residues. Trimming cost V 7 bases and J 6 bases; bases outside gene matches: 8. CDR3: CSGKDRGKAEAFF. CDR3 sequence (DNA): TGCAGCGGTAAGGACAGGGGGAAGGCTGAAGCTTTCTTT.

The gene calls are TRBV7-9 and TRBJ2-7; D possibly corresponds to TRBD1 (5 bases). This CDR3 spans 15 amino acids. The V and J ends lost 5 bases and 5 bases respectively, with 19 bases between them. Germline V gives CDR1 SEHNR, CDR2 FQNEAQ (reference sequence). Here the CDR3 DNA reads TGTGCCAGCAGCCCCCGTGGGCCAGGGTCCGACGAGCAGTACTTC. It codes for CASSPRGPGSDEQYF.

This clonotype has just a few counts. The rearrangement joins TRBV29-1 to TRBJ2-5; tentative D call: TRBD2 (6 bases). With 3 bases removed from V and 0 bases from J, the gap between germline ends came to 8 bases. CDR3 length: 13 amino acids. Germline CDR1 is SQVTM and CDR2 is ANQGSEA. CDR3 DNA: TGCAGCGTTGATGGGGGGTACCAAGAGACCCAGTACTTC. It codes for CSVDGGYQETQYF.

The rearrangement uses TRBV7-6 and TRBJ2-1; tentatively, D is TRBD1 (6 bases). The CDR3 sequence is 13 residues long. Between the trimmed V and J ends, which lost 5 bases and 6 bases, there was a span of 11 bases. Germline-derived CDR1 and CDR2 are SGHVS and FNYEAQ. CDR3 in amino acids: CASSLGQSNEQFF. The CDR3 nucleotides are TGTGCCAGCAGCCTCGGACAGAGCAATGAGCAGTTCTTC.

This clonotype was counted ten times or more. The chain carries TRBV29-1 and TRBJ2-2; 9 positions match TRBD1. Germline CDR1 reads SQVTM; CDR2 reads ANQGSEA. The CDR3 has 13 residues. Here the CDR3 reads CVPRTGDTGELFF. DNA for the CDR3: TGCGTCCCCAGGACAGGGGATACCGGGGAGCTGTTTTTT.

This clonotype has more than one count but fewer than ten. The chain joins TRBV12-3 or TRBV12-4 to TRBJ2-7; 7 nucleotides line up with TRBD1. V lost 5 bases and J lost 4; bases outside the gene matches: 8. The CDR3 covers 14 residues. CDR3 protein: CASSKTGYSYEQYF. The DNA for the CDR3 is TGTGCCAGCAGTAAGACAGGGTACTCGTACGAGCAGTACTTC.

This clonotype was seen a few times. The CDR3 region is CASNPTGNTEAFF. The CDR3 DNA sequence: TGTGCCAGCAACCCGACTGGTAACACTGAAGCTTTCTTT. The V and J genes are TRBV12-3 or TRBV12-4 and TRBJ1-1; D remains unclear. V dropped 7 bases and J dropped 2 bases, with 11 bases sitting between them. The CDR3 contains 13 residues.